Shown below are 32 T cell receptor beta chains from a single sample sequenced in a study of precursors of human CD4 cytotoxic T cells. Four sorted CD4+ memory subsets, central memory, effector memory, IL-7R-high TEMRA and IL-7R-negative TEMRA, were UMI-sequenced. One entry per CDR3 protein results from TCRdb running MiXCR on the reads. The table includes 490 or so distinct CDR3 sequences, 17% detected once. What was sequenced was memory CD4+ T cells from blood (PBMCs). The origin of the receptors is a human donor in good health.

In this sample, this clonotype is large (0.1 to 1%). The rearrangement links TRBV11-2 to TRBJ1-3; D might be TRBD1 (6 bases). From germline, CDR1 is SGHAT and CDR2 FQNNGV. Deletions cut 5 bases from V and 8 bases from J, with 16 bases between. The CDR3 spans 14 residues. CDR3 protein: CASSTGTLRDTIYF. The CDR3 bases are TGTGCCAGCAGCACAGGGACCCTCAGAGACACCATATATTTT.

The CDR3 DNA sequence: TGTGCCAGCAGCTTAGACTGGACAACCTACAATGAGCAGTTCTTC. Protein sequence: CASSLDWTTYNEQFF. The chain couples TRBV7-2 to TRBJ2-1; possibly TRBD1 for D (5 bases). The CDR3 spans 15 residues. Per germline, CDR1 SGHTA and CDR2 FQGNSA. Trimming removed 1 base from V and 2 bases from J, with 9 bases in between.

This clonotype was seen only a few times. The V and J genes are TRBV5-1 and TRBJ2-1; D is ambiguous. V gave up 6 bases and J gave up 10 bases, with 17 bases separating them. The CDR3 runs 13 residues. Germline V gene lookup returns CDR1 SGHRS and CDR2 YFSETQ. Written as DNA, the CDR3 is TGCGCCAGCATGGACCCCTCGACCAGGGAGCAGTTCTTC. This encodes CASMDPSTREQFF.

The sample holds a few counts of this clonotype. The chain joins TRBV20-1 to TRBJ2-2, with D perhaps TRBD2 (5 bases). Germline values: CDR1 DFQATT, CDR2 SNEGSKA (reference sequence). Trimming left V 2 bases short and J 2 bases short, with 9 bases between. This CDR3 contains 14 residues. CDR3 nucleotide sequence: TGCAGTGCTAGACGAAGCGGTAACACCGGGGAGCTGTTTTTT. This codes for CSARRSGNTGELFF.

There are a few counts of this clonotype. J is TRBJ1-1 and V is TRBV12-3 or TRBV12-4; 10 nucleotides align to TRBD1. Germline trimming cut 6 bases from V and 10 bases from J; bases unmatched to any gene: 5. The CDR3 spans 12 residues. The CDR3 coding sequence is TGTGCCAGCAGCCTCGGACAGGGGGTAGCTTTCTTT. It codes for CASSLGQGVAFF.

This clonotype was counted between two and nine times. This chain uses TRBV5-1 with TRBJ2-3, with D possibly TRBD2 on 5 matching bases. Germline V gene sequence: CDR1 SGHRS, CDR2 YFSETQ. This CDR3 is 14 amino acids long. Between the trimmed V and J ends, which lost 4 bases and 2 bases, there was a span of 11 bases. The CDR3 spells CASSRGGNTDTQYF. The CDR3 DNA reads TGCGCCAGCAGCCGCGGAGGTAACACAGATACGCAGTATTTT.

In this sample, this clonotype is large. This chain links TRBV6-1 with TRBJ2-2; perhaps TRBD2 as D (5 bases). Germline lookup yields CDR1 MNHNS and CDR2 SASEGT. The CDR3 is made up of 13 amino acids. The V end lost 4 bases, the J end lost 6 bases, and 9 bases lay between the germline ends. The chain's CDR3 is CASSGTRAGELFF. The DNA of the CDR3 is TGTGCCAGCAGTGGTACTAGGGCCGGGGAGCTGTTTTTT.

A remark on this clonotype: This sequence may be a read error, since a much larger clone differs from it by one base. The CDR3 does not end in the conserved phenylalanine or tryptophan, so this is likely a read error. V usage is TRBV11-2 and J usage is TRBJ2-5; D is uncertain. The CDR3 is made up of 11 amino acids. Germline loops: CDR1 SGHAT, CDR2 FQNNGV. V gave up 3 bases and J gave up 5 bases, with 4 bases separating them. As DNA, the CDR3 is TGTGCCAGCAGCTTCCGGGAGACCCAGTACTGC. It is translated as CASSFRETQYC.

This clonotype was seen a few times. The chain joins TRBV2 to TRBJ2-1; D unresolved. The CDR3 is 12 residues long. Germline CDR1 reads SNHLY; CDR2 reads FYNNEI. V dropped 2 bases and J dropped 8 bases, with 7 bases sitting between them. As DNA, the CDR3 is TGTGCCAGCAGTGAACGTAACCATGAGCAGTTCTTC. This sequence encodes CASSERNHEQFF.

This clonotype was recorded a few times. V usage is TRBV5-1 and J usage is TRBJ2-1, with D possibly being TRBD2 (6 bases). This CDR3 is built from 15 residues. Between the trimmed V and J ends, which lost 3 bases and 5 bases, there was a span of 15 bases. Germline V lookup: CDR1 SGHRS, CDR2 YFSETQ. The CDR3 DNA is TGCGCCAGCAGCTCTTGGGGGGAGCGTGACAATGAGCAGTTCTTC. Translating gives CASSSWGERDNEQFF.

This clonotype rates as large. The chain combines TRBV7-9 with TRBJ2-7; maybe TRBD2 (6 bases). Per the germline V gene, CDR1 is SEHNR and CDR2 is FQNEAQ (reference sequence). Trimming shortened V by 2 bases and J by 6 bases, and 20 bases separated the two germline ends. The CDR3 runs to 16 residues. The CDR3 here is CASSLIQPAGGLEQYF. The CDR3 DNA is TGTGCCAGCAGCTTAATTCAGCCAGCGGGTGGCCTCGAGCAGTACTTC. Supplemented by reference TRBV7-9 and TRBJ2-7, the full variable domain reads DTGVSQNPRHKITKRGQNVTFRCDPISEHNRLYWYRQTLGQGPEFLTYFQNEAQLEKSRLLSDRFSAERPKGSFSTLEIQRTEQGDSAMYLCASSLIQPAGGLEQYFGPGTRLTVT.

V usage is TRBV11-2 and J usage is TRBJ2-6; D might be TRBD1 (6 bases). Germline V gives CDR1 SGHAT, CDR2 FQNNGV. The V end lost 6 bases, the J end lost 1 base, and 19 bases lay between the germline ends. The CDR3 totals 18 residues. CDR3 amino acids: CASSSVGTRASGANVLTF. The CDR3 bases are TGTGCCAGCAGTTCCGTGGGGACAAGGGCATCTGGGGCCAACGTCCTGACTTTC. The whole variable domain, remainder taken from reference TRBV11-2 and TRBJ2-6, is EAGVAQSPRYKIIEKRQSVAFWCNPISGHATLYWYQQILGQGPKLLIQFQNNGVVDDSQLPKDRFSAERLKGVDSTLKIQPAKLEDSAVYLCASSSVGTRASGANVLTFGAGSRLTVL.

This clonotype is large in the sample. This chain connects TRBV20-1 to TRBJ1-2; no definite D call. Germline CDR1 and CDR2: DFQATT and SNEGSKA (reference sequence). The CDR3 runs 14 residues. The V end was cut by 8 bases, the J end by 0 bases, with 16 bases between. Here the CDR3 DNA reads TGCAGTACTAACGAGGAATTTTCTAACTATGGCTACACCTTC. Its protein product is CSTNEEFSNYGYTF.

CDR3 coding DNA: TGCGCCAGCAGCCCCCAAGTTGACGAGCAGTACTTC. Translating gives CASSPQVDEQYF. This chain joins TRBV5-1 and TRBJ2-7; D not resolved. CDR1 and CDR2 from the germline V gene are SGHRS and YFSETQ. The CDR3 has 12 amino acids. V lost 4 bases to trimming and J lost 5 bases, with 10 bases between them. Using reference TRBV5-1 and TRBJ2-7 for the parts outside the CDR3, the full variable domain is KAGVTQTPRYLIKTRGQQVTLSCSPISGHRSVSWYQQTPGQGLQFLFEYFSETQRNKGNFPGRFSGRQFSNSRSEMNVSTLELGDSALYLCASSPQVDEQYFGPGTRLTVT.

By share, this clonotype ranks as large. This sequence joins TRBV12-3 or TRBV12-4 and TRBJ1-1; D might be TRBD1 (6 bases). The ends were cut back, 6 bases at V and 1 base at J, with 15 bases in the middle. This CDR3 contains 15 residues. Written as DNA, the CDR3 is TGTGCCAGCAGGTATATCGACAGGAGGAACACTGAAGCTTTCTTT. Residues: CASRYIDRRNTEAFF.

This clonotype is large. This sequence joins TRBV29-1 and TRBJ2-3, with D tentatively TRBD2 (6 bases). The CDR3 has 12 residues. Germline CDR1 and CDR2: SQVTM and ANQGSEA. Trimming pared 5 bases from V and 1 base from J, leaving 7 bases between. In DNA form, the CDR3 reads TGCAGCGTTACGGGGGGCACAGATACGCAGTATTTT. Residues: CSVTGGTDTQYF.

The chain recombines TRBV12-3 or TRBV12-4 with TRBJ1-6; D gene uncertain. V dropped 1 base and J dropped 7 bases, with 5 bases sitting between them. The CDR3 has 13 amino acids. The CDR3 bases are TGTGCCAGCAGTTTAGGGTTGAATTCACCCCTCCACTTT. Encoded protein: CASSLGLNSPLHF.

The chain employs TRBV7-8 and TRBJ2-2; D remains ambiguous. The germline V gene encodes CDR1 SGHVS and CDR2 FQNEAQ. Trimming left V 1 base short and J 0 bases short, with 3 bases between. The CDR3 has 14 amino acids. The CDR3 region is CASSLGTNTGELFF. Here the CDR3 DNA reads TGTGCCAGCAGCTTAGGGACGAACACCGGGGAGCTGTTTTTT.

This clonotype is large in the sample. The chain joins TRBV20-1 to TRBJ1-5, with a possible D match to TRBD1 (5 bases). Germline assignment: CDR1 DFQATT and CDR2 SNEGSKA (reference sequence). The CDR3 has 13 amino acids. V was clipped by 5 bases and J by 1 base, with 9 bases between them. CDR3 protein: CSASGLSNQPQHF. CDR3 coding DNA: TGCAGTGCTTCAGGGTTAAGCAATCAGCCCCAGCATTTT.

This clonotype is large (0.1 to 1%) within its sample. The chain recombines TRBV12-3 or TRBV12-4 with TRBJ2-1; D is perhaps TRBD1 or TRBD2 (5 bases each). V lost 6 bases to trimming and J lost 6 bases, with 15 bases between them. This CDR3 spans 14 amino acids. The CDR3 sequence: CASSEGTPANEQFF. In DNA form, the CDR3 reads TGTGCCAGCAGCGAGGGGACCCCCGCCAATGAGCAGTTCTTC.

Judged by abundance, this clonotype is large. The genes are TRBV28 and TRBJ1-1; D remains unclear. Germline CDR1 reads MDHEN; CDR2 reads SYDVKM. V dropped 4 bases and J dropped 4 bases, with 10 bases sitting between them. The length of the CDR3 is 13 residues. This CDR3 is CASSSWTVTEAFF. The CDR3, as DNA: TGTGCCAGCAGTTCTTGGACGGTCACTGAAGCTTTCTTT.

This clonotype is deemed hyperexpanded. This chain connects TRBV6-2 or TRBV6-3 to TRBJ2-1, with 10 bases fitting TRBD2. CDR1 is MNHEY, CDR2 SVGEGT, per germline. V gave up 5 bases and J gave up 5 bases; unmatched junction bases: 0. The CDR3 is made up of 13 amino acids. CDR3 sequence reads: CASSLAGDNEQFF. DNA of the CDR3: TGTGCCAGCAGTCTAGCGGGGGACAATGAGCAGTTCTTC.

For this clonotype: It is likely a read error, because the conserved phenylalanine at the end of the CDR3 is missing. This chain joins TRBV7-8 and TRBJ2-1, with 8 bases fitting TRBD2. This CDR3 region has 14 residues. Germline values: CDR1 SGHVS, CDR2 FQNEAQ. The junction had 5 bases not matched to a gene; V was cut back by 1 base and J by 9 bases. CDR3 nucleotide sequence: TGTGCCAGCAGCTTAGGGACTAGCCGTCCTGAGCAGTTCATC. Its protein is CASSLGTSRPEQFI.

The chain recombines TRBV18 with TRBJ2-7; D is perhaps TRBD2 (6 bases). The CDR3 runs to 15 residues. Trimming removed 6 bases at V and 3 bases at J, with 18 bases between. CDR1 KGHSH and CDR2 LQKENI come from the germline V gene. The CDR3, as DNA: TGTGCCAGCTCCCGGGATGGCGGGACTTACTACGAGCAGTACTTC. It yields the protein CASSRDGGTYYEQYF.

The chain carries TRBV5-4 and TRBJ2-1, with TRBD2 matching 8 bases. The germline gives CDR1 SGHNT, CDR2 YYREEE (reference sequence). This CDR3 comprises 16 residues. V lost 0 bases and J lost 0; bases outside the gene matches: 2. The chain's CDR3 is CASSLAGGASYNEQFF. The CDR3 region has the DNA TGTGCCAGCAGCTTGGCCGGGGGGGCCTCCTACAATGAGCAGTTCTTC.

V usage is TRBV29-1 and J usage is TRBJ2-1, with D tentatively TRBD1 (5 bases). V lost 0 bases to trimming and J lost 15 bases, with 6 bases between them. Germline assignment: CDR1 SQVTM and CDR2 ANQGSEA. The CDR3 has 9 amino acids. Here the CDR3 reads CSVEDQGFF. In nucleotides, the CDR3 is TGCAGCGTTGAAGATCAGGGGTTCTTC.

The table lists this clonotype with a few counts. V gene TRBV9 combines with J gene TRBJ2-1; 12 positions agree with TRBD2. CDR1 and CDR2 from the germline V gene are SGDLS and YYNGEE. The CDR3 is 17 residues long. The ends lost 0 bases at V and 10 bases at J; junction bases unmatched: 11. The CDR3, as DNA: TGTGCCAGCAGCGTAGACTTACTAGCGGGAGGCCGGGGAGAGCAGTTCTTC. It encodes CASSVDLLAGGRGEQFF.

This clonotype is large (0.1 to 1%) in the sample. The chain carries TRBV24-1 and TRBJ1-5; no firm D call. CDR1 is KGHDR, CDR2 SFDVKD, per germline. This CDR3 is built from 13 residues. Between the trimmed V and J ends, which lost 3 bases and 8 bases, there was a span of 10 bases. This chain's CDR3 is CATSDGSKEPQHF. As DNA, the CDR3 is TGTGCCACCAGTGATGGATCCAAAGAGCCCCAGCATTTT.

Sample share makes this clonotype large (0.1 to 1%). This chain uses TRBV14 with TRBJ2-1, with D perhaps being TRBD1 or TRBD2 (5 bases each). The V end was cut by 4 bases, the J end by 10 bases, with 11 bases between. The CDR3 sequence is 12 residues long. Germline values: CDR1 SGHDN, CDR2 FVKESK. The CDR3 protein is CASSRGPREQFF. CDR3 in DNA: TGTGCCAGCAGCCGGGGACCAAGGGAGCAGTTCTTC.

This chain links TRBV19 with TRBJ2-4; 8 nucleotides line up with TRBD1. The CDR3 runs 16 residues. CDR1 and CDR2 (germline): LNHDA, SQIVND (reference sequence). The V and J ends lost 10 bases and 3 bases, in that order; junction bases with no gene match: 14. The CDR3 DNA reads TGTGCCACCCAGGGGCCCAGACAGGGGAGCAAAAACATTCAGTACTTC. Its protein product is CATQGPRQGSKNIQYF.

This clonotype was seen a handful of times. This chain connects TRBV21-1 to TRBJ2-2. TRBV21-1 is a known pseudogene. The CDR3 loop spans 16 amino acids. CDR3 in amino acids: CASSKDAQPNTGELFF. The CDR3 DNA is TGTGCCAGCAGCAAAGACGCACAGCCTAACACCGGGGAGCTGTTTTTT.

The sample holds a few counts of this clonotype. The V gene is TRBV5-1, the J gene TRBJ2-7; possible D gene TRBD1, 7 bases. The CDR3 runs to 17 residues. V was trimmed by 0 bases and J by 5 bases, leaving 21 bases between them. CDR1 SGHRS and CDR2 YFSETQ come from the germline V gene. The CDR3 loop reads CASSLDVGGQKTNEQYF. The CDR3 bases are TGCGCCAGCAGCTTGGACGTCGGGGGACAGAAGACCAACGAGCAGTACTTC.